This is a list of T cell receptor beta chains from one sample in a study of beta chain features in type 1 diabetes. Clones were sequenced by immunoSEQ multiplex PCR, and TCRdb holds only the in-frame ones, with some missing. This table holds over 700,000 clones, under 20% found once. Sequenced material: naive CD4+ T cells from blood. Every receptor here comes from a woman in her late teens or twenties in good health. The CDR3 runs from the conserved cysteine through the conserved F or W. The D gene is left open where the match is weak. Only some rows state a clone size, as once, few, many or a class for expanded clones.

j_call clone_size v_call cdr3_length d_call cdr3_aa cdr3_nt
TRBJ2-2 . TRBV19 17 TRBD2 CASSPSRLAGVTGELFF TGTGCCAGTAGTCCCTCGAGACTAGCGGGAGTGACCGGGGAGCTGTTTTTT
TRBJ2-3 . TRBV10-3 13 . CAIRGGSTDTQYF TGTGCCATCAGGGGAGGAAGTACAGATACGCAGTATTTT
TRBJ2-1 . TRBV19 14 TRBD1 CASSMGQGYNEQFF TGTGCCAGTAGTATGGGACAGGGATACAATGAGCAGTTCTTC
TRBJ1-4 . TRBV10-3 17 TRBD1 CAISPGQGAGRVEKLFF TGTGCCATCAGTCCGGGACAGGGGGCTGGTCGGGTTGAAAAACTGTTTTTT
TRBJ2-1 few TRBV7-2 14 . CASSFLGGKNEQFF TGTGCCAGCAGCTTCCTTGGGGGTAAGAATGAGCAGTTCTTC
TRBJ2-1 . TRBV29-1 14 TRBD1 CSVGDRVNYNEQFF TGCAGCGTTGGCGACAGGGTCAACTACAATGAGCAGTTCTTC
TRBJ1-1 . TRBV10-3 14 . CAITATVQNTEAFF TGTGCCATCACCGCGACAGTACAGAACACTGAAGCTTTCTTT
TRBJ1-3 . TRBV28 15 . CASSLMGTSGNTIYF TGTGCCAGCAGTTTGATGGGAACCTCTGGAAACACCATATATTTT
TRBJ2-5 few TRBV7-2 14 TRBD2 CASSQTSGRETQYF TGTGCCAGCAGCCAGACTAGCGGGAGAGAGACCCAGTACTTC
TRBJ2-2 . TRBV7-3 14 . CASSYSTGTGELFF TGTGCCAGCAGCTACTCGACGGGCACCGGGGAGCTGTTTTTT
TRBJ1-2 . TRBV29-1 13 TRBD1 CSVREDRAYGYTF TGCAGCGTTAGGGAAGACAGGGCTTATGGCTACACCTTC
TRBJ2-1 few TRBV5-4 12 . CASSLDVGEQFF TGTGCCAGCAGCTTGGATGTGGGAGAGCAGTTCTTC
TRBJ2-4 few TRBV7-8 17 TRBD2 CASSSVRRPLGGDIQYF TGTGCCAGCAGCTCAGTGAGGAGGCCTCTCGGGGGGGACATTCAGTACTTC
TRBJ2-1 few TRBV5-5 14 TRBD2 CASSLDRSGRRQFF TGTGCCAGCAGCTTGGACCGAAGCGGGAGACGTCAGTTCTTC
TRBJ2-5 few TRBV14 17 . CASSQAGGTGSQETQYF TGTGCCAGCAGCCAAGCTGGAGGAACGGGTTCCCAAGAGACCCAGTACTTC